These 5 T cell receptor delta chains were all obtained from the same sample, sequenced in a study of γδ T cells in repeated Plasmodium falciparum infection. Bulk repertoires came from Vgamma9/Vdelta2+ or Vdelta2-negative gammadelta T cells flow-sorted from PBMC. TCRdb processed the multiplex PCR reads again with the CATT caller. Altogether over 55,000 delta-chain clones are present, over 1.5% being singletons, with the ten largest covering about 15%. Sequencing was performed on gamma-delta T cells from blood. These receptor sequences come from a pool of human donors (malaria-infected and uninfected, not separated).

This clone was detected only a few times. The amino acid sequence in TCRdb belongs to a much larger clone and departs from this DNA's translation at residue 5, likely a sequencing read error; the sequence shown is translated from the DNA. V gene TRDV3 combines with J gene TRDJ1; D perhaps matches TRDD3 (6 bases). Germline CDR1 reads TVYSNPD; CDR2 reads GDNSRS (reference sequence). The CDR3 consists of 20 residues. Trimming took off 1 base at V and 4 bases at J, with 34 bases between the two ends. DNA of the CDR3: TGTGCCTTTAAAACCCCCGGGCGCCCCTATGAGATACGACCTTTCGATAAACTCATCTTT. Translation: CAFKTPGRPYEIRPFDKLIF.

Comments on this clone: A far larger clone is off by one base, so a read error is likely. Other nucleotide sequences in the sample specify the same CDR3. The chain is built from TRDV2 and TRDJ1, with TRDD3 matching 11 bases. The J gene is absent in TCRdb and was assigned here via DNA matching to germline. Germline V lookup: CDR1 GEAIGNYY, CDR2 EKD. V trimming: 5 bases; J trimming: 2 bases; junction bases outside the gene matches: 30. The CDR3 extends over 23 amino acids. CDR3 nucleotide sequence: TGTGCCTGTGTAGTCCGGGGATTCGGGGCTAGGGTTCGACTGGGGGATAATACCGATAAACTCATCTTT. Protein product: CACVVRGFGARVRLGDNTDKLIF.

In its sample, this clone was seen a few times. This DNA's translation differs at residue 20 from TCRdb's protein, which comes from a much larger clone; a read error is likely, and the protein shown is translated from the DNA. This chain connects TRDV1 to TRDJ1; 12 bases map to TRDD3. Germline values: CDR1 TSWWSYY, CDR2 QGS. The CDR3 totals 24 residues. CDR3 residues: CALGELPRSWGRATGGYPTGKLIF. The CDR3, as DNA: TGTGCTCTTGGGGAGCTTCCTAGGTCTTGGGGCCGAGCTACTGGGGGATACCCCACCGGTAAACTCATCTTT.

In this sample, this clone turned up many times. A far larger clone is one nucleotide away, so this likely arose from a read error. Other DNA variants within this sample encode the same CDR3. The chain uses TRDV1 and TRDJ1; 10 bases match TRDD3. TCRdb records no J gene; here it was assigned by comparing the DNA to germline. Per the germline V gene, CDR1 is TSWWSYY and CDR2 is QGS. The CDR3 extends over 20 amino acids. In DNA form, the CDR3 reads TGTGCCCTTGGGAACAAAAGAGGGCTACTGGGGGATTTAAACACCGATAAACTCATCTTT. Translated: CALGNKRGLLGDLNTDKLIF.

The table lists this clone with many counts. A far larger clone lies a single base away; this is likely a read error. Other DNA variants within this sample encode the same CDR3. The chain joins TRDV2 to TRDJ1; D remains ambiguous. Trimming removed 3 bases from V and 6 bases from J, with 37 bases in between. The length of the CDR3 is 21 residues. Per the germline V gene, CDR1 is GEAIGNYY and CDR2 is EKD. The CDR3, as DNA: TGTGCCTGTGACCCAATAACGCCCGAGGGTTCGAGCCCGGGGCCTCTTAATAAACTCATCTTT. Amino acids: CACDPITPEGSSPGPLNKLIF.